Presented here are 2 T cell receptor beta chains from one specimen sequenced in a study of shared clonotypes between healthy human individuals. Method: immunoSEQ multiplex PCR; TCRdb's copy keeps in-frame clones and lacks some. The sample lists roughly 2,000,000 clones, roughly 95% occurring once. Naive CD8 isolation took CD45RO-negative cells positively selected for CCR7 and excluded terminally differentiated effector memory CD45RA+ cells. Sample: naive CD8+ T cells sorted from blood. All receptors come from a man aged 18 to 35 in good health.

As regards this clone: The identical CDR3 is also encoded by other nucleotide sequences in the sample. This chain uses TRBV9 with TRBJ1-2; tentatively, D is TRBD1 (6 bases). V lost 4 bases, J lost 5 bases, and 9 bases lay in between. The CDR3 length is 12 residues. Germline loops: CDR1 SGDLS, CDR2 YYNGEE. CDR3 region: CASSRGDYGYTF. As DNA, the CDR3 is TGTGCCAGCAGCAGGGGGGATTATGGCTACACCTTC.

The V call is TRBV7-9, the J call TRBJ1-2, with D maybe TRBD1 (5 bases). Germline loops: CDR1 SEHNR, CDR2 FQNEAQ (reference sequence). CDR3 length: 14 amino acids. Trimming pared 4 bases from V and 4 bases from J, leaving 13 bases between. CDR3 sequence reads: CASSSQGVSYGYTF. CDR3 coding DNA: TGTGCCAGCAGCTCACAAGGGGTGAGCTATGGCTACACCTTC.